A selection of T cell receptor beta chains follows, all from one sample in a study of PD-1 blockade in classical Hodgkin lymphoma. Data came from immunoSEQ multiplex PCR; TCRdb stores just in-frame clones and leaves some out. Of about 22,000 clones listed, around three quarters are singletons. The sequenced sample was peripheral blood mononuclear cells (PBMCs), obtained before the fourth cycle of nivolumab. These receptors all come from a human donor with classical Hodgkin lymphoma. CDR3s include the opening cysteine and the closing phenylalanine or tryptophan. D genes are given only for firm matches. Clone size is not always given. Where it is, it says once, few, many or a class for expanded clones.

v_gene	d_gene	abundance	j_gene	CDR3nt	CDR3aa
TRBV27	NA	once	TRBJ2-5	TGTGCCAGCAGTTTATCCGGACAACAAGAGACCCAGTACTTC	CASSLSGQQETQYF
TRBV27	TRBD1	NA	TRBJ1-5	TGTGCCAGCAGCCGCTGGACAGGGACAAATCAGCCCCAGCATTTT	CASSRWTGTNQPQHF
TRBV6-1	TRBD1	NA	TRBJ1-1	TGTGCCAGCAGTGTAACAGGGGGCATAAACACTGAAGCTTTCTTT	CASSVTGGINTEAFF
TRBV9	NA	NA	TRBJ1-1	TGTGCCAGCAGCTCCCGGCTAGCGGCTGAAGCTTTCTTT	CASSSRLAAEAFF
TRBV11-2	TRBD1	NA	TRBJ2-3	TGTGCCAGCAGGCCACCGGGACAGGGCACAGATACGCAGTATTTT	CASRPPGQGTDTQYF
TRBV7-9	NA	few	TRBJ1-4	TGTGCCAGCAGCTTGGCAGGGACTTATGAAAAACTGTTTTTT	CASSLAGTYEKLFF
TRBV4-1	TRBD1	NA	TRBJ2-7	TGCGCCAGCAGCCAAACCGGGACAGGGGGCTACGAGCAGTACTTC	CASSQTGTGGYEQYF
TRBV28	NA	NA	TRBJ1-1	TGTGCCAGCAGCACCAGGGATGAAGCTTTCTTT	CASSTRDEAFF
TRBV25-1	NA	NA	TRBJ2-7	TGTGCCAGCAATTCTCCAGGGAGCTCCTACGAGCAGTACTTC	CASNSPGSSYEQYF
TRBV6-6	NA	few	TRBJ2-1	TGTGCCAGCAGTCCCGAGTTGGGGGTGTACAATGAGCAGTTCTTC	CASSPELGVYNEQFF
TRBV27	TRBD1	NA	TRBJ2-1	TGTGCCAGCAGTAAGGGGACAGGCAATATCTACAATGAGCAGTTCTTC	CASSKGTGNIYNEQFF
TRBV18	NA	few	TRBJ1-5	TGTGCCAGCTCCAAGACAGCCGATAGCAATCAGCCCCAGCATTTT	CASSKTADSNQPQHF
TRBV14	NA	NA	TRBJ1-1	TGTGCCAGCAGCCAAGTCCGGGGTGGAACTGAAGCTTTCTTT	CASSQVRGGTEAFF
TRBV19	NA	NA	TRBJ1-1	TGTGCCAGTAGTATGGCTACAGTGAACACTGAAGCTTTCTTT	CASSMATVNTEAFF
TRBV7-8	NA	NA	TRBJ1-3	TGTGCTCACCCCCAATTAATCCGGGACACAAGCTCTGGAAACACCATATATTTT	CAHPQLIRDTSSGNTIYF
TRBV5-8	NA	NA	TRBJ2-7	TGTGCCACCACCCACACTGTACGGGGGATAACCTACGAGCAGTACTTC	CATTHTVRGITYEQYF
TRBV19	TRBD2	NA	TRBJ2-3	TGTGCCAGTAGTGCCGTGGTAGTTGGGACTAGCGGCCGAGATACGCAGTATTTT	CASSAVVVGTSGRDTQYF
TRBV7-9	NA	NA	TRBJ1-3	TGTGCCAGCAGCTTAATACAGACGAGCTCTGGAAACACCATATATTTT	CASSLIQTSSGNTIYF
TRBV19	NA	few	TRBJ2-3	TGTGCCAGTAGTATAGATCGAGGCGGGACAGGCACAGATACGCAGTATTTT	CASSIDRGGTGTDTQYF
TRBV15	NA	NA	TRBJ2-1	TGTGCCACCAGCAGAGGATTCGAGGGAGTTGGCAATGAGCAGTTCTTC	CATSRGFEGVGNEQFF
TRBV19	NA	NA	TRBJ2-5	TGTGCCAGTAGTATTAGGCGGGAACAAGAGACCCAGTACTTC	CASSIRREQETQYF
TRBV19	NA	NA	TRBJ2-7	TGTGCCAGTAGTACCCCCCAGCGGACCTACGAGCAGTACTTC	CASSTPQRTYEQYF
TRBV11-2	NA	NA	TRBJ2-3	TGTGCCAGCAGCTTAGATCCGGCCTTCACAGATACGCAGTATTTT	CASSLDPAFTDTQYF
TRBV19	TRBD1	NA	TRBJ1-2	TGTGCCTCATACCCGAAACAGGGGGCGGGGATCTATGGCTACACCTTC	CASYPKQGAGIYGYTF
TRBV2	NA	NA	TRBJ1-5	TGTGCCAGCAGTGATCTGGGTGGCCAGCCCCAGCATTTT	CASSDLGGQPQHF
TRBV5-6	TRBD1	once	TRBJ2-4	TGTGCCAGCAACCCTACTGGTAAGGGGGCTAACATTCAGTACTTC	CASNPTGKGANIQYF
TRBV5-1	TRBD1	NA	TRBJ2-5	TGCGCCAGCAGCTTGGGGGACAGGCAAGAGACCCAGTACTTC	CASSLGDRQETQYF
TRBV7-9	TRBD1	once	TRBJ1-2	TGTGCCAGCAGCTTATCACAGGGGGCGTTTGGCTACACCTTC	CASSLSQGAFGYTF
TRBV30	NA	NA	TRBJ2-7	TGTGCCTGGAGTTCAGAGATCTCCTACGAGCAGTACTTC	CAWSSEISYEQYF
TRBV7-9	TRBD1	few	TRBJ2-1	TGTGCCAGCAGCTCTGGACAGGGGATGGAAAATGAGCAGTTCTTC	CASSSGQGMENEQFF
TRBV10-1	TRBD2	NA	TRBJ2-7	TGCGCCAGCAGTGCTAGCGGGAGCGAGCAGTACTTC	CASSASGSEQYF
TRBV19	NA	NA	TRBJ1-5	TGTGCCAGTAGGGGGACCGGGACCCATCAGCCCCAGCATTTT	CASRGTGTHQPQHF
TRBV7-9	TRBD1	NA	TRBJ1-1	TGTGCCAGCAGCAGGACAGGGGGCAGGCCTGAAGCTTTCTTT	CASSRTGGRPEAFF
TRBV29-1	NA	few	TRBJ1-2	TGCAGCGTTGAACCTGACAGCCAGCTACTACTAAACTATGGCTACACCTTC	CSVEPDSQLLLNYGYTF
TRBV29-1	NA	few	TRBJ1-2	TGCAGCGTTGAAGATCCCCCAGACAGCTATAACTATGGCTACACCTTC	CSVEDPPDSYNYGYTF
TRBV7-6	TRBD1	few	TRBJ1-3	TGTGCCAGCAGCTTATCGGTTTACAGGGGTTACGGAAACACCATATATTTT	CASSLSVYRGYGNTIYF
TRBV10-2	NA	NA	TRBJ2-7	TGCGCCAGCAGTGAGCCGACAGTTCCTAACTACGAGCAGTACTTC	CASSEPTVPNYEQYF
TRBV5-1	NA	NA	TRBJ2-2	TGCGCCAGCACCAGGGGATCGACCGGGGAGCTGTTTTTT	CASTRGSTGELFF
TRBV18	NA	NA	TRBJ1-2	TGTGCCAGCTCACCACGACACGGAGCCACTAACTATGGCTACACCTTC	CASSPRHGATNYGYTF
TRBV29-1	TRBD2	few	TRBJ2-3	TGCAGCGCCCCCCTTGCGGGAGGGACCACAGATACGCAGTATTTT	CSAPLAGGTTDTQYF
TRBV4-1	NA	once	TRBJ2-1	TGCGCCAGCAGCGACCGGGACACATCCTACAATGAGCAGTTCTTC	CASSDRDTSYNEQFF
TRBV27	NA	NA	TRBJ1-1	TGTGCCAGCAGGCCAGGAACCAGGAACACTGAAGCTTTCTTT	CASRPGTRNTEAFF